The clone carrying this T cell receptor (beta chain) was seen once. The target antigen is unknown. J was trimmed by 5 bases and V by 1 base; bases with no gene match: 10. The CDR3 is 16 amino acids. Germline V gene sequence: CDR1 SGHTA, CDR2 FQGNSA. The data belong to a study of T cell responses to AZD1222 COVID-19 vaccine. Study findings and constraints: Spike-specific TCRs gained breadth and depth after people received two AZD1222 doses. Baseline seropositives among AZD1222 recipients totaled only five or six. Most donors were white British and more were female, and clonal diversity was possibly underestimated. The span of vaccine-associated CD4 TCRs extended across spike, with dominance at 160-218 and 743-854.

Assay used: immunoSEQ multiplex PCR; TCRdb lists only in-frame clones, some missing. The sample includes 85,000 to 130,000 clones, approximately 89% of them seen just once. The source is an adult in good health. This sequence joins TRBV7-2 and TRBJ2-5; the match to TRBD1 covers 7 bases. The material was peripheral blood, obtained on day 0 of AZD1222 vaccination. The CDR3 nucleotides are TGTGCCAGCAGCTTAGATGGGTCGACAGGGATGGAGACCCAGTACTTC. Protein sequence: CASSLDGSTGMETQYF.